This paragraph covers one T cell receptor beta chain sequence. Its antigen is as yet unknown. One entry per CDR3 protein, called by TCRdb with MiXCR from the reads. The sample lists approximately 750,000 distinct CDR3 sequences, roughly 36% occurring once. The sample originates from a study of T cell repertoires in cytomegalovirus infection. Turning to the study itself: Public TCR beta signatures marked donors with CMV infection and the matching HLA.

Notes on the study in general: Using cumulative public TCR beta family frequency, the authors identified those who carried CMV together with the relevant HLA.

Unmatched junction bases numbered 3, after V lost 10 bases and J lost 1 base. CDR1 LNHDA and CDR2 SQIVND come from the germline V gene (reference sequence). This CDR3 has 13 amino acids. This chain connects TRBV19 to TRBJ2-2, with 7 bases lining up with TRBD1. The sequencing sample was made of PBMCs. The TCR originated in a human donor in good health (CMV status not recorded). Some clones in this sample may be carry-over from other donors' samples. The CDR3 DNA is TGTGCCACCTGGACAGGGAACACCGGGGAGCTGTTTTTT. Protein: CATWTGNTGELFF.